This paragraph reports one TCR beta chain. The antigen is unknown. The data were obtained in a study of T cell responses to AZD1222 COVID-19 vaccine. Study information: Second-dose schedules of about 4 or about 12 weeks were combined. Study results and caveats: Spike was spanned by vaccine-associated CD4 TCRs, which were dominant at 160-218 and 743-854. Compared with day 0, the breadth and depth of the Spike-specific TCR repertoire rose significantly after two doses of AZD1222. Clonal diversity was possibly underestimated, and white British individuals and females predominated among donors.

Only in-frame clones appear in the TCRdb table, and some are missing; sequencing was by immunoSEQ multiplex PCR. The data contain about 190,000 clones, 90% to 95% of them singletons. V lost 11 bases to trimming and J lost 0 bases, with 16 bases between them. Germline CDR1 is SEHNR and CDR2 is FQNEAQ (reference sequence). The CDR3 consists of 14 residues. The rearrangement uses TRBV7-9 and TRBJ1-1, with D tentatively TRBD1 (5 bases). Sequenced here: peripheral blood, sampled on day 0 of AZD1222 vaccination. The sequence derives from an adult in good health. The CDR3, as DNA: TGTGCCGGCAAGGACACCAACATGAACACTGAAGCTTTCTTT. Translation: CAGKDTNMNTEAFF.